This T cell receptor (beta chain) was observed in a study of T cell repertoires in cytomegalovirus infection. Study-wide context: Based on public TCR beta signatures, there were indications of CMV infection and of a matching HLA type.

MiXCR, applied by TCRdb to the reads, yields one record per CDR3 protein. The table lists 680,000 or so distinct CDR3 sequences, roughly 36% of them singletons. The CDR3 runs to 14 residues. Trimming shortened V by 7 bases and J by 0 bases, and 9 bases separated the two germline ends. Germline V gene lookup returns CDR1 MDHEN and CDR2 SYDVKM. This sequence joins TRBV28 and TRBJ1-4; no reliable D call. This TCR was recovered from a human donor in good health (CMV status not recorded). Some clones in this sample may be carry-over from other donors' samples. The sample was PBMCs. Here the CDR3 DNA reads TGTGCCAGCAATATGCGGGCAACTAATGAAAAACTGTTTTTT. Translating it yields CASNMRATNEKLFF.